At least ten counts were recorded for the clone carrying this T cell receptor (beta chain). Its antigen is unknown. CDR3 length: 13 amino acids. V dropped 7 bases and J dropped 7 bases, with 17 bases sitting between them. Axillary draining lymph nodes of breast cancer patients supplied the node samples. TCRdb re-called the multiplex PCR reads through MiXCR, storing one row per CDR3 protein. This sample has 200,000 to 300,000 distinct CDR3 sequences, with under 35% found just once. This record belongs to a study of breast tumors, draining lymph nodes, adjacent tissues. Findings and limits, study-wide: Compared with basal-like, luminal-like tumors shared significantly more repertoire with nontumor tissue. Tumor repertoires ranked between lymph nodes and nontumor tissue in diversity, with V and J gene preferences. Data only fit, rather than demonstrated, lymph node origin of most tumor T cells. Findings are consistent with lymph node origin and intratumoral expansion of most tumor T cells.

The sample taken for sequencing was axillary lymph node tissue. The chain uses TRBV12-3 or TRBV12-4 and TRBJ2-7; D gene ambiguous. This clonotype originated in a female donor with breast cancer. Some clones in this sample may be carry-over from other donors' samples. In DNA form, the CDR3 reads TGTGCCAGCACCGCCGACCCTCTGAGGGAGCAGTACTTC. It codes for CASTADPLREQYF.